This T cell receptor beta chain was identified during a study of regulatory T cells in long-lasting Graves disease. The time point: newly diagnosed GD, antithyroid drugs for less than 3 months. PBMC RNA served as the TCR library source. Those enrolled as patients came out of an endocrinology department in Xi'an, China. Many counts were recorded for this clonotype. CDR3-region Arm-PCR and iRepertoire HTBI primers produced the TCR beta libraries. TCRdb itself ran the multiplex PCR reads through MiXCR, one entry per CDR3 protein. The sample carries about 430,000 distinct CDR3 sequences, 15% recorded once. CDR3 length: 15 amino acids. The germline gives CDR1 MDHEN, CDR2 SYDVKM. V was cut by 2 bases and J by 5 bases, with 15 bases left in between. The sample was also linked to a second study, of T cells in Graves' hyperthyroidism and ophthalmopathy. That paper adds: Exclusions: uncontrolled infection, other autoimmune disease, pregnancy, lactation. The study based diagnoses on clinical symptoms, serum thyroxine and TRAb, thyroid ultrasound and orbital computed tomography. The HTBI primer set served for first-round RT-PCR of the TCR CDR3.

Sample: peripheral blood mononuclear cells (PBMCs), taken at new diagnosis, from a patient treated with antithyroid drugs. This sequence was found in a woman aged 40 to 50 with Graves disease. The genes are TRBV28 and TRBJ2-5; D is unresolved. The CDR3 DNA reads as TGTGCCAGCAGTTTAGACTCAAACGCATTGGAGACCCAGTACTTC. This gives the protein CASSLDSNALETQYF.